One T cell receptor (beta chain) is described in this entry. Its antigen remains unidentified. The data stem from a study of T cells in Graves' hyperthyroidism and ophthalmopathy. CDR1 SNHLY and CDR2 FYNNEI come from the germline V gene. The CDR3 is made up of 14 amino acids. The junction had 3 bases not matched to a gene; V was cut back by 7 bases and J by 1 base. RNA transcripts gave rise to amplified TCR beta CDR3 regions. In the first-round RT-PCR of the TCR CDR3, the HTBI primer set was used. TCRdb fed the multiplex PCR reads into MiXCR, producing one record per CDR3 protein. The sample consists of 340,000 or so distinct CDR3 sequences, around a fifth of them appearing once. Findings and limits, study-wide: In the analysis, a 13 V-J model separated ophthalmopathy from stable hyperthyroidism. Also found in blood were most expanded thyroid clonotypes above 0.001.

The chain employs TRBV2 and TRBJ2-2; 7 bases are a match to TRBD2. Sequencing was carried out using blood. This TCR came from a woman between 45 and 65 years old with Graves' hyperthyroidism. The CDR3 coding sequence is TGTGCCAGCACCCTAGCGGAGAACACCGGGGAGCTGTTTTTT. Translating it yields CASTLAENTGELFF.